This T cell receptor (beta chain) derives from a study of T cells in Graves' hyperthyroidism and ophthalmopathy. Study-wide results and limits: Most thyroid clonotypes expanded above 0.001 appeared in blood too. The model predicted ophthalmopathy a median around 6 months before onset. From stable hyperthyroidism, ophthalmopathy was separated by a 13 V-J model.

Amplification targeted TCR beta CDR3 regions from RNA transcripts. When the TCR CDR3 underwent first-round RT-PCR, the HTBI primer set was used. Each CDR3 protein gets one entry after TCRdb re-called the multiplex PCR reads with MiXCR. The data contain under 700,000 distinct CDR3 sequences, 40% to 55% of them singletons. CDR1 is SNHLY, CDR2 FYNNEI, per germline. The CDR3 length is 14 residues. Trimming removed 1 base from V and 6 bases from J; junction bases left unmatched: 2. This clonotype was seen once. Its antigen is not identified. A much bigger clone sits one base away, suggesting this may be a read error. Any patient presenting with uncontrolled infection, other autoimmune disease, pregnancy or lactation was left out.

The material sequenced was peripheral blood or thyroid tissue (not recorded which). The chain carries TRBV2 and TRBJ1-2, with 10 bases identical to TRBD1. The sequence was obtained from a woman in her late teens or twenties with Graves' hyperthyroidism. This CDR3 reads CASSEEGQGNGYTF. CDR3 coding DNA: TGTGCCAGCAGTGAAGAGGGACAGGGGAATGGCTACACCTTC.